Shown below are 18 T cell receptor beta chains from a single sample sequenced in a study of monozygotic twins with inflammatory bowel disease. From its re-call of the 5' RACE reads, TCRdb lists each CDR3 protein once, without DNA. The sample holds roughly 100,000 distinct CDR3 sequences. Sample: blood. The receptors come from a human donor with ulcerative colitis or Crohn's disease, or a healthy co-twin of an affected twin (not recorded which).

The chain combines TRBV28 with TRBJ1-5; the TCRdb D gene call, TRBD1, has no DNA to confirm it. CDR1 and CDR2 (germline): MDHEN, SYDVKM. The CDR3 consists of 15 residues. Here the CDR3 reads CASSLPSGVNQPQHF.

The chain employs TRBV6-2 or TRBV6-3 and TRBJ1-2; TCRdb's D gene call, TRBD1, goes unchecked for lack of DNA. Looked up from germline, CDR1 is MNHEY and CDR2 is SVGEGT. CDR3 length equals 13 residues. This CDR3 is CASTPDGPYGYTF.

J is TRBJ2-7 and V is TRBV29-1. The CDR3 totals 13 residues. Germline-derived CDR1 and CDR2 are SQVTM and ANQGSEA. The CDR3 sequence is CSVQIGVTYEQYF.

This sequence joins TRBV18 and TRBJ1-5; absent DNA, TCRdb's TRBD1 call cannot be checked. The germline gives CDR1 KGHSH, CDR2 LQKENI. This CDR3 comprises 14 residues. The CDR3 sequence is CASSPGGGNQPQHF.

The chain is built from TRBV24-1 and TRBJ1-1; without DNA, the TCRdb call of TRBD1 cannot be checked. This CDR3 spans 15 amino acids. In germline, CDR1 is KGHDR, CDR2 SFDVKD. The CDR3 is CATSDGDSLNTEAFF.

The V and J genes are TRBV5-1 and TRBJ2-3; the TCRdb call, TRBD1, lacks DNA for checking. The length of the CDR3 is 15 residues. The germline V gene encodes CDR1 SGHRS and CDR2 YFSETQ. The CDR3 loop is CASSSRDRGSDTQYF.

V and J are TRBV7-2 and TRBJ2-7; lacking DNA, the TRBD1 call made by TCRdb goes unchecked. This CDR3 has 14 amino acids. The germline V gene has CDR1 SGHTA and CDR2 FQGNSA. CDR3: CASSSSTGSYEQYF. Full variable domain (outside the CDR3, taken from reference TRBV7-2 and TRBJ2-7): GAGVSQSPSNKVTEKGKDVELRCDPISGHTALYWYRQSLGQGLEFLIYFQGNSAPDKSGLPSDRFSAERTGGSVSTLTIQRTQQEDSAVYLCASSSSTGSYEQYFGPGTRLTVT.

The chain recombines TRBV30 with TRBJ1-6; TCRdb outputs TRBD1, but without DNA this stays unchecked. CDR3 length: 15 residues. Looked up from germline, CDR1 is GTSNPN and CDR2 is SVGIG (reference sequence). CDR3: CAWSHRDISTSPLHF.

V gene TRBV5-1 combines with J gene TRBJ2-2; lacking DNA, the TRBD2 call made by TCRdb goes unchecked. Germline-derived CDR1 and CDR2 are SGHRS and YFSETQ. The CDR3 has 19 residues. The CDR3 here is CASSLSSPSGMAKTGELFF.

The rearrangement joins TRBV20-1 to TRBJ2-7; the TCRdb D gene call, TRBD1, has no DNA to confirm it. There are 15 residues in the CDR3. CDR1 is DFQATT and CDR2 is SNEGSKA in the germline V gene (reference sequence). CDR3 protein: CSASPGGDGSYEQYF.

V is TRBV7-8 and J is TRBJ2-6. Germline V lookup: CDR1 SGHVS, CDR2 FQNEAQ. The CDR3 has 15 residues. The CDR3 loop is CASSLIFSGANVLTF.

V and J are TRBV6-5 and TRBJ1-1; the D gene TCRdb calls, TRBD1, cannot be checked with no DNA. Germline CDR1 MNHEY, CDR2 SVGAGI. This CDR3 spans 15 amino acids. CDR3 in amino acids: CASSSLQGFSTEAFF.

The chain combines TRBV9 with TRBJ2-3; no DNA is available, so the TRBD2 call from TCRdb remains unchecked. CDR1 and CDR2 from the germline V gene are SGDLS and YYNGEE. The CDR3 length is 17 residues. Here the CDR3 reads CASSPRLDPLSMDTQYF.

V usage is TRBV18 and J usage is TRBJ2-1; checking the TCRdb D call of TRBD1 is not possible without DNA. The CDR3 is 18 amino acids. The germline CDR1 and CDR2 sequences are KGHSH and LQKENI. This CDR3 is CASSPDSSRTGWGDEQFF.

The CDR3 loop is CASSLTPGGRLVLMNYGYTF. The rearrangement joins TRBV7-8 to TRBJ1-2; TCRdb gives TRBD1 as the D gene, but with no DNA this cannot be confirmed. The CDR3 is made up of 20 amino acids. The germline V gene encodes CDR1 SGHVS and CDR2 FQNEAQ.

The chain employs TRBV12-3 or TRBV12-4 and TRBJ2-5; TCRdb's D call, TRBD1, is unchecked because there is no DNA. The CDR3 extends over 13 amino acids. Here the CDR3 reads CASNTGLMETQYF.

The chain joins TRBV12-3 or TRBV12-4 to TRBJ2-2; TCRdb calls TRBD1, which cannot be checked without DNA. The CDR3 totals 16 residues. The CDR3 spells CASSPWDRGTTGELFF.

V usage is TRBV21-1 and J usage is TRBJ1-5; TCRdb outputs TRBD1, but without DNA this stays unchecked. TRBV21-1 is given as a pseudogene. This CDR3 is built from 15 residues. The CDR3 loop reads CASTKRQRSNQPQHF.